These T cell receptor beta chains were read from a single sample in a study of T cell responses to AZD1222 COVID-19 vaccine. Profiled with immunoSEQ multiplex PCR; TCRdb holds only in-frame clones, not every one. Of 80,000 to 130,000 clones in the sample, around nine tenths were seen once. The sample was peripheral blood, taken on day 0 of AZD1222 vaccination. These receptors were taken from an adult in good health. CDR3s include the opening cysteine and the closing phenylalanine or tryptophan. A D gene is named only where the DNA matches it firmly. Rows give clone size only sometimes, using once, few, many, or a class for an expanded clone.

v_gene	d_gene	j_gene	abundance	CDR3nt	CDR3aa
TRBV28	.	TRBJ2-7	.	TGTGCCAGCACCCCAGACGGGAAGTTCTACGAGCAGTACTTC	CASTPDGKFYEQYF
TRBV5-4	TRBD1	TRBJ2-3	few	TGTGCCAGCAGCTTGGATCCGGACAGGAGAACAGATACGCAGTATTTT	CASSLDPDRRTDTQYF
TRBV28	TRBD1	TRBJ1-4	.	TGTGCCAGCGGTCAGAGGGTTGGGACAGCTAATGAAAAACTGTTTTTT	CASGQRVGTANEKLFF
TRBV3-1/TRBV3-2	.	TRBJ1-3	.	TGTGCCAGCAGCCAGGGCGGCCTCTCTGGAAACACCATATATTTT	CASSQGGLSGNTIYF
TRBV19	.	TRBJ1-2	.	TGTGCCAGTAGTATTGGCAGCTTAGGGAAGAGTGGCTACACCTTC	CASSIGSLGKSGYTF
TRBV4-1	.	TRBJ1-1	.	TGCGCCAGCAGCCTATACCTTTGGAACACTGAAGCTTTCTTT	CASSLYLWNTEAFF
TRBV5-4	TRBD2	TRBJ2-7	.	TGTGCCAGCAGCTTTAGCGGGGGGGCCGTTCAGTACTTC	CASSFSGGAVQYF
TRBV4-1	TRBD1	TRBJ2-5	.	TGCGCCAGCAGCCAAGATCAGGGGGCGTTGGAGACCCAGTACTTC	CASSQDQGALETQYF
TRBV7-9	TRBD1	TRBJ1-2	.	TGTGCCAGCAGCCCAGGACAGGGAGGCCCTAACTATGGCTACACCTTC	CASSPGQGGPNYGYTF
TRBV19	.	TRBJ1-5	.	TGTGCCAGTAGTACGCGTCAGAACAATCAGCCCCAGCATTTT	CASSTRQNNQPQHF
TRBV4-3	TRBD1	TRBJ2-5	.	TGCGCCAGCAGCCAAGCCGGAAAGGGACAGCAAGAGACCCAGTACTTC	CASSQAGKGQQETQYF
TRBV6-1	.	TRBJ1-2	.	TGTGCCAGCAGTTCCAGGGGAAGGCGCTATGGCTACACCTTC	CASSSRGRRYGYTF
TRBV4-2	.	TRBJ1-1	.	TGTGCCAGCAGCCGGGACCAACAGGGGAACACTGAAGCTTTCTTT	CASSRDQQGNTEAFF
TRBV11-2	.	TRBJ1-2	.	TGTGCCAGCAGCTTAAGGAGGATGGGAAACTATGGCTACACCTTC	CASSLRRMGNYGYTF
TRBV6-6	TRBD1	TRBJ1-5	.	TGTGCCAGCAGCCGACTTTCTACTAGGGGGCGGAGGAATCAGCCCCAGCATTTT	CASSRLSTRGRRNQPQHF
TRBV6-5	.	TRBJ1-3	.	TGTGCCAGCAGTTACCGGCGCTCCTCTGGAAACACCATATATTTT	CASSYRRSSGNTIYF
TRBV27	.	TRBJ1-6	.	TGTGCCAGCAAAAGGGAATCCGACCCCCTCCACTTT	CASKRESDPLHF
TRBV18	TRBD1	TRBJ1-1	once	TGTGCCAGCTCACAATCTAGGGACAGGGACACTGAAGCTTTCTTT	CASSQSRDRDTEAFF
TRBV4-2	.	TRBJ1-1	.	TGTGCCAGCAGCCTGCAAACAGGGTTTACTGAAGCTTTCTTT	CASSLQTGFTEAFF
TRBV5-6	TRBD2	TRBJ2-1	.	TGTGCCAGCAGCTCCACTAGCGGGGGGAAAAATGAGCAGTTCTTC	CASSSTSGGKNEQFF
TRBV3-1/TRBV3-2	.	TRBJ1-4	.	TGTGCCAGCAGCCAAGAGTGGCAGGAAAAACTGTTTTTT	CASSQEWQEKLFF
TRBV6-2/TRBV6-3	.	TRBJ1-2	.	TGTGCCAGCAGTTACTCGATGCCAACCTGGGGAGGCTACACCTTC	CASSYSMPTWGGYTF
TRBV4-3	.	TRBJ1-6	.	TGCGCCAGCAGCCAAGAGGGGGCCGGGAATTCACCCCTCCACTTT	CASSQEGAGNSPLHF
TRBV19	.	TRBJ2-7	.	TGTGCCAGTAGTATAGAAGCCAGTTTCTACGAGCAGTACTTC	CASSIEASFYEQYF
TRBV28	.	TRBJ1-1	.	TGTGCCAGCAGTGAGGGGCTTAGGGCTTTCTTT	CASSEGLRAFF
TRBV10-3	TRBD1	TRBJ2-1	.	TGTGCCACTACATACGGGACAGGCTACAATGAGCAGTTCTTC	CATTYGTGYNEQFF
TRBV6-6	TRBD1	TRBJ1-2	.	TGTGCCAGCAACCAGGACAGGGAGAGCTATGGCTACACCTTC	CASNQDRESYGYTF
TRBV5-5	TRBD1	TRBJ1-4	.	TGTGCCAGCAGCTTGGGAGGGGGCGCCAATGAAAAACTGTTTTTT	CASSLGGGANEKLFF
TRBV6-1	.	TRBJ1-5	.	TGTGCCAGCAGTGCCCCCGCTACAGGCGAGAATCAGCCCCAGCATTTT	CASSAPATGENQPQHF
TRBV20-1	.	TRBJ1-2	.	TGCAGTGCTAGTTTACAGGATGGCTACACCTTC	CSASLQDGYTF
TRBV5-4	.	TRBJ1-3	.	TGTGCCAGCAGCTTGGCCCCGAGTAGCTCTGGAAACACCATATATTTT	CASSLAPSSSGNTIYF
TRBV2	.	TRBJ1-2	.	TGTGCCAGCACCCAAGATAGGGGGAATCAAGGAGGCTACACCTTC	CASTQDRGNQGGYTF
TRBV7-6	TRBD1	TRBJ1-6	once	TGTGCCAGCAGCTTAGGACAGGGTGGCAATTCACCCCTCCACTTT	CASSLGQGGNSPLHF
TRBV7-2	TRBD1	TRBJ1-1	.	TGTGCCAGCAGCTTGACAGGGCTCACTGAAGCTTTCTTT	CASSLTGLTEAFF
TRBV7-6	TRBD1	TRBJ1-2	.	TGTGCCAGCAGCTTAGGAACAGGACAGGGGGCGAGAATAAGGGATGGCTACACCTTC	CASSLGTGQGARIRDGYTF
TRBV20-1	.	TRBJ2-7	once	TGCAGTGCCCGGGTAGTCAACGAGCAGTACTTC	CSARVVNEQYF
TRBV5-1	.	TRBJ1-5	.	TGCGCCAGCTCGGGGGGCGACAGCAATCAGCCCCAGCATTTT	CASSGGDSNQPQHF
TRBV5-1	.	TRBJ1-3	few	TGCGCCAGCAGCTTGGATTCCCGGGATGGGAGCTCTGGAAACACCATATATTTT	CASSLDSRDGSSGNTIYF
TRBV2	.	TRBJ2-1	.	TGTGCCAGCAGTGATTCCGGGATCTCCTACAATGAGCAGTTCTTC	CASSDSGISYNEQFF
TRBV18	.	TRBJ1-4	.	TGTGCCAGCTCACCAAACGCACCTTTGGGAAGAGCTAATGAAAAACTGTTTTTT	CASSPNAPLGRANEKLFF
TRBV11-2	.	TRBJ1-3	.	TGTGCCAGCAGCTTCCTGACTGCAAACTCTGGAAACACCATATATTTT	CASSFLTANSGNTIYF
TRBV6-1	TRBD1	TRBJ2-1	once	TGTGCCAGCAGTGAGGGACAGGGGTACCCTTACAATGAGCAGTTCTTC	CASSEGQGYPYNEQFF
TRBV7-3	.	TRBJ1-6	once	TGTGCCAGCAGCTTAGGGGGTGGTAATTCACCCCTCCACTTT	CASSLGGGNSPLHF
TRBV24-1	.	TRBJ2-3	.	TGTGCCACCAGTGATCCAACCCTAGATACGCAGTATTTT	CATSDPTLDTQYF
TRBV4-1	.	TRBJ1-2	.	TGCGCCAGCAGCCAAGAATCCAATCGGGGTTATGGCTACACCTTC	CASSQESNRGYGYTF
TRBV18	TRBD1	TRBJ1-1	once	TGTGCCAGCTCACCCAATCCGGGACAGGGGGAAGCTTTCTTT	CASSPNPGQGEAFF
TRBV27	TRBD1	TRBJ1-5	.	TGTGCCAGCAGTCCATTAGACAGGGGAAGGAATCAGCCCCAGCATTTT	CASSPLDRGRNQPQHF
TRBV19	TRBD1	TRBJ1-2	.	TGTGCCAGTACAACGACAGGGGGTAGAGGGGGCTACACCTTC	CASTTTGGRGGYTF
TRBV27	TRBD1	TRBJ1-1	.	TGTGCCACCAGGACAGGAAGGCCGAACACTGAAGCTTTCTTT	CATRTGRPNTEAFF
TRBV7-2	TRBD1	TRBJ1-1	once	TGTGCCAGCACCCTAAACCCCAATACAGGGGGATCGAACACTGAAGCTTTCTTT	CASTLNPNTGGSNTEAFF
TRBV6-5	TRBD1	TRBJ1-2	.	TGTGCCAGCAGTTTAAGGACAGGGTATGGCTACACCTTC	CASSLRTGYGYTF
TRBV2	.	TRBJ2-7	.	TGTGCCAGCAGTGTTGAGGACAGCTCCTACGAGCAGTACTTC	CASSVEDSSYEQYF
TRBV6-5	.	TRBJ1-5	.	TGTGCCAGCAGCCCCGACAGGAGAGGCAATCAGCCCCAGCATTTT	CASSPDRRGNQPQHF